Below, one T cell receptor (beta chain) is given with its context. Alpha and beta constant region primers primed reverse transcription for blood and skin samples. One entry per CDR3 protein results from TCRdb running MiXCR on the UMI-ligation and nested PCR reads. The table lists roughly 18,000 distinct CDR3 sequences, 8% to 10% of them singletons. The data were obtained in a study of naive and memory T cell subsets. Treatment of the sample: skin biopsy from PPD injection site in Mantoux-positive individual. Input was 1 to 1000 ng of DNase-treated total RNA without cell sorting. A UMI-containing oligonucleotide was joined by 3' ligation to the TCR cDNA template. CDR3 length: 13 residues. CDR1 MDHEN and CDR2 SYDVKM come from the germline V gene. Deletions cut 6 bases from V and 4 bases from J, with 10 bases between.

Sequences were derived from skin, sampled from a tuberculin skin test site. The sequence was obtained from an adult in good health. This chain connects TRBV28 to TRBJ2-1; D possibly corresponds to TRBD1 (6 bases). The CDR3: CASSPGQYNEQFF. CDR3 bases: TGTGCCAGCAGCCCTGGACAGTACAATGAGCAGTTCTTC.